These 20 T cell receptor beta chains were sequenced from one sample in a study of naive and memory T cell subsets. Four PCR rounds used nested alpha and beta constant region primers plus the SP2 primer. TCRdb analysed the UMI-ligation and nested PCR reads with MiXCR anew, one entry per CDR3 protein. The sample consists of around 30,000 distinct CDR3 sequences, approximately 6.7% of them appearing once. Treatment defined: skin biopsy from PPD injection site in Mantoux-positive individual. TCR cDNA received a 3' ligated oligonucleotide that carried a UMI. The input for sequencing was skin, taken from a tuberculin skin test site. The receptor source for this set is an adult in good health.

This clonotype was observed a handful of times. This chain connects TRBV2 to TRBJ2-2; tentative D call: TRBD2 (6 bases). V dropped 4 bases and J dropped 1 base, with 13 bases sitting between them. The CDR3 totals 16 residues. Germline V gene lookup returns CDR1 SNHLY and CDR2 FYNNEI. The CDR3 reads CASSGLSRGNTGELFF. CDR3 nucleotide sequence: TGTGCCAGCAGTGGACTATCGCGGGGGAACACCGGGGAGCTGTTTTTT.

At least ten counts were recorded for this clonotype. J is TRBJ2-5 and V is TRBV5-6; TRBD1 might be the D (6 bases). The CDR3 runs 15 residues. Germline CDR1 is SGHDT and CDR2 is YYEEEE. V lost 0 bases and J lost 1, with 10 bases in between. For the CDR3, the DNA is TGTGCCAGCAGCTTGGGGGGACATCCCCAAGAGACCCAGTACTTC. As protein: CASSLGGHPQETQYF. Full variable domain (remainder filled in from reference TRBV5-6 and TRBJ2-5): DAGVTQSPTHLIKTRGQQVTLRCSPKSGHDTVSWYQQALGQGPQFIFQYYEEEERQRGNFPDRFSGHQFPNYSSELNVNALLLGDSALYLCASSLGGHPQETQYFGPGTRLLVL.

This clonotype was seen only a few times. At one end, the junction sequence differs from germline, possibly due to a read error. The rearrangement joins TRBV7-9 to TRBJ1-1; D unclear. This CDR3 is 13 amino acids long. The germline gives CDR1 SEHNR, CDR2 FQNEAQ (reference sequence). CDR3: CASSLSENTEAFF. DNA for the CDR3: TGTGCCAGCAGCTTATCAGAAAACACCGAAGCTTTCTTT.

The chain has TRBV12-3 or TRBV12-4 and TRBJ1-2, with D perhaps TRBD1 (6 bases). The CDR3 covers 16 residues. The germline V and J ends were trimmed by 6 bases and 5 bases, with 22 bases remaining between them. CDR3 coding DNA: TGTGCCAGCAGCCCGGGGTTGGGACATGAATTGTATGGCTACACCTTC. It encodes CASSPGLGHELYGYTF.

The rearrangement joins TRBV6-1 to TRBJ1-2; TRBD1 is a possible D gene (5 bases). The germline gives CDR1 MNHNS, CDR2 SASEGT. Trimming removed 4 bases at V and 6 bases at J, with 9 bases between. The CDR3 covers 12 residues. DNA for the CDR3: TGTGCCAGCAGTGTCCCGGGACATGGCTACACCTTC. Amino acid sequence: CASSVPGHGYTF.

This clonotype was picked up many times. The rearrangement links TRBV15 to TRBJ2-3; 10 bases map to TRBD2. From germline, CDR1 is LNHNV and CDR2 YYDKDF (reference sequence). Unmatched junction bases numbered 6, after V lost 3 bases and J lost 3 bases. The CDR3 loop spans 16 amino acids. CDR3 loop: CATSRDLAGVTDTQYF. For the CDR3, the DNA is TGTGCCACCAGCAGGGACCTAGCGGGGGTTACAGATACGCAGTATTTT.

There are many counts of this clonotype. J is TRBJ2-3 and V is TRBV6-5, with 13 bases matching TRBD2. Germline lookup yields CDR1 MNHEY and CDR2 SVGAGI. V lost 0 bases, J lost 5 bases, and 11 bases stayed unmatched. CDR3 size: 19 residues. The DNA of the CDR3 is TGTGCCAGCAGTTACTCCTTACATCGGACTAGCGGGGGAAGAGATACGCAGTATTTT. Translated: CASSYSLHRTSGGRDTQYF.

The V and J genes are TRBV19 and TRBJ1-4; D is ambiguous. The CDR3 runs to 12 residues. CDR1 is LNHDA and CDR2 is SQIVND in the germline V gene (reference sequence). Trimming cost V 7 bases and J 0 bases, with 3 bases left between them. CDR3 residues: CASTTTNEKLFF. The CDR3 DNA reads as TGTGCCAGTACTACAACTAATGAAAAACTGTTTTTT.

By sample fraction, this clonotype is medium-sized. The chain uses TRBV6-6 and TRBJ2-7; 9 bases are a match to TRBD2. CDR1 and CDR2 (germline): MNHNY, SVGAGI (reference sequence). There are 16 residues in the CDR3. The V gene end was trimmed by 6 bases and the J gene end by 0 bases; junction bases not matched to a gene: 9. The CDR3 region is CASSARAGGSSYEQYF. CDR3 nucleotide sequence: TGTGCCAGCAGCGCCCGGGCGGGAGGGAGCTCCTACGAGCAGTACTTC.

In this sample, this clonotype turned up many times. The chain recombines TRBV4-1 with TRBJ1-1; possible D gene TRBD1, 5 bases. Germline assignment: CDR1 MGHRA and CDR2 YSYEKL. The CDR3 has 16 amino acids. V was clipped by 0 bases and J by 5 bases, with 16 bases between them. The DNA of the CDR3 is TGCGCCAGCAGCCAAGAGGGGGTTGCCCGGAGGACTGAAGCTTTCTTT. Translation: CASSQEGVARRTEAFF.

The table lists this clonotype with many counts. The chain links TRBV12-3 or TRBV12-4 to TRBJ1-2; maybe TRBD1 (5 bases). The V gene lost 7 bases and the J gene lost 6 bases, with 12 bases spanning the gap. The CDR3 runs to 12 residues. This chain's CDR3 is CASTLAGDGYTF. The CDR3 DNA is TGTGCCAGCACTTTGGCGGGGGATGGCTACACCTTC.

This clonotype was observed many times. The chain combines TRBV4-2 with TRBJ2-1, with 8 bases fitting TRBD2. With V trimmed by 0 bases and J by 2 bases, 9 bases remained unmatched. The CDR3 sequence is 18 residues long. The V gene's germline CDR1 is LGHNA and CDR2 YNFKEQ. CDR3 sequence reads: CASSQDPTRTSTYNEQFF. DNA of the CDR3: TGTGCCAGCAGCCAAGATCCCACGAGGACTAGCACCTACAATGAGCAGTTCTTC.

This clonotype was picked up many times. This chain joins TRBV11-2 and TRBJ2-2, with no clear D. Germline CDR1 SGHAT, CDR2 FQNNGV. With 5 bases removed from V and 4 bases from J, the gap between germline ends came to 11 bases. CDR3 length equals 14 residues. Written as DNA, the CDR3 is TGTGCCAGCAGCCTGGACGGACCCACCGGGGAGCTGTTTTTT. It is translated as CASSLDGPTGELFF.

In the case of this clonotype: This may stem from a read error, because a much larger clone lies one nucleotide away. The rearrangement links TRBV28 to TRBJ1-3, with D possibly matching TRBD1 (5 bases). The V end lost 6 bases, the J end lost 4 bases, and 25 bases lay between the germline ends. The CDR3 runs to 18 residues. Germline-derived CDR1 and CDR2 are MDHEN and SYDVKM. CDR3 in DNA: TGTGCCAGCAGCCCGGTGTTGGACACAAGGGACGGCGGAAACACCATATATTTT. This translates into CASSPVLDTRDGGNTIYF.

V and J are TRBV20-1 and TRBJ1-5; the D gene is possibly TRBD1 (5 bases). Trimming left V 4 bases short and J 0 bases short, with 13 bases between. This CDR3 contains 15 residues. CDR1 DFQATT and CDR2 SNEGSKA come from the germline V gene (reference sequence). The CDR3 DNA sequence: TGCAGTGCTACCGCCGGGGGGAATAGCAATCAGCCCCAGCATTTT. As protein: CSATAGGNSNQPQHF.

This clonotype was recorded at least ten times. The chain couples TRBV28 to TRBJ1-5, with D possibly TRBD1 on 5 matching bases. Trimming cost V 3 bases and J 5 bases, with 14 bases left between them. The CDR3 has 15 residues. Germline V gene data show CDR1 as MDHEN and CDR2 as SYDVKM. The CDR3 is CASSFEEGPHQPQHF. CDR3 nucleotides: TGTGCCAGCAGTTTTGAGGAGGGGCCCCATCAGCCCCAGCATTTT.

This clonotype was seen many times. The J gene is TRBJ2-3, the V gene TRBV20-1, with TRBD2 matching 8 bases. Trimming at V came to 0 bases and at J to 1 base, leaving 6 bases not matched to a gene. Germline V lookup: CDR1 DFQATT, CDR2 SNEGSKA (reference sequence). This CDR3 contains 16 residues. The CDR3 region has the DNA TGCAGTGCTAGAGACACTGTGACTAGCGGCACAGATACGCAGTATTTT. This gives the protein CSARDTVTSGTDTQYF.

A note on this clonotype: A read error may explain this, as a much larger clone is one base away. CDR3 sequence reads: CASSLAGAGADTKYF. The CDR3 bases are TGTGCCAGCAGCTTGGCCGGGGCGGGGGCAGATACGAAGTATTTT. V is TRBV5-5 and J is TRBJ2-3, with D possibly TRBD2 on 7 matching bases. The CDR3 is made up of 15 amino acids. The germline V gene has CDR1 SGHKS and CDR2 YYEKEE (reference sequence).

This clonotype was picked up many times. The chain links TRBV27 to TRBJ2-5; tentatively, D is TRBD2 (5 bases). The V and J ends lost 5 bases and 7 bases respectively, with 17 bases between them. The germline V gene encodes CDR1 MNHEY and CDR2 SMNVEV (reference sequence). There are 14 residues in the CDR3. The CDR3 is CASSASGSEGTQYF. The CDR3 nucleotides are TGTGCCAGCAGTGCCTCGGGTAGCGAGGGGACCCAGTACTTC.

This clonotype was recorded a few times. The J gene is TRBJ2-3, the V gene TRBV5-1; 9 bases map to TRBD1. Germline loops: CDR1 SGHRS, CDR2 YFSETQ. V shed 4 bases and J 3 bases; nucleotides not matched to a gene: 6. The length of the CDR3 is 15 residues. In DNA, the CDR3 is TGCGCCAGCAGCGCCGGGACAGGGAGAACAGATACGCAGTATTTT. Translating it yields CASSAGTGRTDTQYF.